This TCR beta chain was sequenced in a study of cytomegalovirus exposure and HLA in healthy donors. Concerning this clone itself: Its antigen is unknown.

Use of 60 Vbeta and 13 Jbeta primers characterized the PCR. Clones were sequenced by immunoSEQ multiplex PCR, and TCRdb holds only the in-frame ones, with some missing. In the table there are roughly 220,000 clones, 70% to 85% of which are singletons. V was pared by 9 bases and J by 5 bases, with 29 bases between. The CDR3 consists of 17 residues. Germline CDR1 and CDR2: MNHEY and SMNVEV (reference sequence). Study conclusions and caveats: Despite most TCR sequences being rare, some public TCRs occurred in many donors.

The sequence came from a man between 50 and 59 years old in good health and CMV-seronegative. V and J are TRBV27 and TRBJ2-7, with a possible D match to TRBD1 (5 bases). The specimen sequenced was PBMCs. CDR3 protein: CARTETNRSGQPNEQYF. The CDR3 DNA reads as TGTGCCAGGACGGAGACAAACAGGTCGGGTCAACCCAACGAGCAGTACTTC.